This note documents a single T cell receptor beta chain sequence. These data are taken from a study of OX40 agonist ivuxolimab in advanced cancers. Study context: Every 2 weeks, patients got intravenous ivuxolimab at one of six dose levels (0.01-10 mg/kg).

Profiling relied on immunoSEQ multiplex PCR, and the TCRdb table lists in-frame clones only, not all of them. Of just under 75,000 clones listed, 90% to 95% are singletons. The TCR originated in an adult with an advanced solid tumor such as melanoma, head and neck, liver or kidney cancer. The sample here was CD4+ or CD8+ T cells sorted from blood, taken in a trial of the OX40 agonist ivuxolimab.

CDR3 sequence reads: CASGEGMANTEAFF. The CDR3 DNA reads TGCGCCAGCGGAGAAGGGATGGCGAACACTGAAGCTTTCTTT. The chain combines TRBV5-1 with TRBJ1-1; D is unresolved. Per germline, CDR1 SGHRS and CDR2 YFSETQ. The CDR3 is 14 residues long. Between the trimmed V and J ends, which lost 7 bases and 1 base, there was a span of 14 bases.